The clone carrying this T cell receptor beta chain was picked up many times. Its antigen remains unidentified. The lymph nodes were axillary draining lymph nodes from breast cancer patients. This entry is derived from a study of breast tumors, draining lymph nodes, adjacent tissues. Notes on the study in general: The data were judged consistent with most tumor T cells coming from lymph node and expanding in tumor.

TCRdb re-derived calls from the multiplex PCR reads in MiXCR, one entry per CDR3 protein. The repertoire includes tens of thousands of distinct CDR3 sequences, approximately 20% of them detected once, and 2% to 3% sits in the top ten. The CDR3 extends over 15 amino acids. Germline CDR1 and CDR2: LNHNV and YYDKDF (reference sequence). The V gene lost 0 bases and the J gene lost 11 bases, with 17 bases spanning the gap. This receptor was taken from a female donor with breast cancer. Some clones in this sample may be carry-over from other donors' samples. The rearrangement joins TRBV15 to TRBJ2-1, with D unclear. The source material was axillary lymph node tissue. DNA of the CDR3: TGTGCCACCAGCAGAGACCCAGGACCGCGGACCCAGCAGTTCTTC. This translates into CATSRDPGPRTQQFF.